This T cell receptor beta chain was sequenced during a study of cytomegalovirus exposure and HLA in healthy donors. Background on the study: It was reported in a later analysis that the roughly 120 validation repertoires used the same platform as the roughly 640 first-cohort repertoires.

TCRdb keeps only in-frame clones here, not all; method: immunoSEQ multiplex PCR. The sample records 130,000 to 150,000 clones, 87% being singletons. A remark on this clone: Antigen specificity is unknown.

Whole-study findings and limits: Rarity held for most TCR sequences, but there were some public TCRs that occurred in many donors. The study put 160 or so TCR beta chains on its list as cytomegalovirus-associated. High specificity and sensitivity for cytomegalovirus status were reported for the classifier.

Germline V gives CDR1 MNHEY, CDR2 SVGAGI. CDR3 length: 13 amino acids. Trimming took 6 bases from V and 0 from J, leaving 8 bases between them. The sample comprised PBMCs. This sequence joins TRBV6-5 and TRBJ1-1, with a possible D match to TRBD1 (5 bases). The clonotype originates from a man between 18 and 29 years old in good health and CMV-seropositive. CDR3 nucleotides: TGTGCCAGCAGACAGGCTATGAACACTGAAGCTTTCTTT. This sequence encodes CASRQAMNTEAFF.